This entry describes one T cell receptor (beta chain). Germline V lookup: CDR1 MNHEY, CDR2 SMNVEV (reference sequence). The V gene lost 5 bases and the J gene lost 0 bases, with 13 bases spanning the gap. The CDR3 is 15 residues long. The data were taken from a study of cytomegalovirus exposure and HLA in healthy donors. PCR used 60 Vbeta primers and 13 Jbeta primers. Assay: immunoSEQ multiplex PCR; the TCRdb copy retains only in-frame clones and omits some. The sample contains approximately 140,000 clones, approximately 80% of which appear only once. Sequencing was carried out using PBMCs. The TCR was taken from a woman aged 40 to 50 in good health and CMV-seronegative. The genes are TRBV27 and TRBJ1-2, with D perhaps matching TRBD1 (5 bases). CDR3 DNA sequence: TGTGCCAGCAGTCTGACAGCCGTCGCTAACTATGGCTACACCTTC. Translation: CASSLTAVANYGYTF.